The 19 T cell receptor beta chains below come from one sample, sequenced in a study of cytomegalovirus exposure and HLA in healthy donors. 60 Vbeta and 13 Jbeta primers were used in PCR. The protocol was immunoSEQ multiplex PCR, while the TCRdb copy is restricted to in-frame clones and leaves out a portion. This table has 100,000 to 150,000 clones, 70% to 80% appearing once. Sequencing was done on a sample of PBMCs. These receptors all come from a woman in her forties or fifties in good health and CMV-seropositive.

The gene calls are TRBV7-6 and TRBJ1-2, with 8 positions matching TRBD1. Germline assignment: CDR1 SGHVS and CDR2 FNYEAQ. V shed 5 bases, J shed 5 bases, and the junction held 10 bases outside the gene matches. The CDR3 has 15 residues. In nucleotides, the CDR3 is TGTGCCAGCAGCGTGTTAGGGACAGGAGGATATGGCTACACCTTC. It codes for CASSVLGTGGYGYTF. The full variable domain, rest sourced from reference TRBV7-6 and TRBJ1-2, is GAGVSQSPRYKVTKRGQDVALRCDPISGHVSLYWYRQALGQGPEFLTYFNYEAQQDKSGLPNDRFSAERPEGSISTLTIQRTEQRDSAMYRCASSVLGTGGYGYTFGSGTRLTVV.

The chain has TRBV2 and TRBJ2-5; 9 nucleotides match TRBD2. Trimming at V came to 11 bases and at J to 1 base, leaving 5 bases not matched to a gene. This CDR3 is 13 amino acids long. From germline, CDR1 is SNHLY and CDR2 FYNNEI. This CDR3 is CAVQRGAQETQYF. The CDR3 DNA reads as TGTGCCGTACAGCGGGGGGCCCAAGAGACCCAGTACTTC.

V is TRBV7-2 and J is TRBJ2-3; unclear D gene. The CDR3 covers 14 residues. Trimming cost V 4 bases and J 2 bases, with 10 bases left between them. CDR1 and CDR2 (germline): SGHTA, FQGNSA. The chain's CDR3 is CASSSRPSTDTQYF. As DNA, the CDR3 is TGTGCCAGCAGCTCTAGGCCGTCCACAGATACGCAGTATTTT.

This sequence joins TRBV2 and TRBJ2-6; 7 nucleotides match TRBD1. CDR3 size: 17 residues. Losses at the gene ends were 8 bases for V and 4 bases for J; bases not matched to a gene: 14. In germline, CDR1 is SNHLY, CDR2 FYNNEI. DNA of the CDR3: TGTGCCAGCTGGGGGACAGTGGGGTTAGGCGGGGCCAACGTCCTGACTTTC. This translates into CASWGTVGLGGANVLTF.

This CDR3 reads CASTYVGTVGNIQYF. CDR3 nucleotides: TGTGCCAGCACTTACGTAGGGACAGTGGGGAACATTCAGTACTTC. This sequence joins TRBV7-9 and TRBJ2-4, with 7 bases matching TRBD1. Trimming at V came to 7 bases and at J to 7 bases, leaving 13 bases not matched to a gene. From germline, CDR1 is SEHNR and CDR2 FQNEAQ (reference sequence). This CDR3 contains 15 residues.

This chain joins TRBV13 and TRBJ2-2; D unclear. This CDR3 has 15 residues. V lost 3 bases and J 0 bases, leaving 8 bases between the germline ends. In germline, CDR1 is PRHDT, CDR2 FYEKMQ (reference sequence). The CDR3 loop is CASSFVRSNTGELFF. The CDR3 region has the DNA TGTGCCAGCAGCTTTGTGCGTTCGAACACCGGGGAGCTGTTTTTT.

As for this clone: At one boundary the junction diverges from the germline segment, which might be a read error. This chain connects TRBV7-7 to TRBJ2-1; 9 bases are shared with TRBD2. The CDR3 is 18 amino acids. Per the germline V gene, CDR1 is SSHAT and CDR2 is FNYEAQ (reference sequence). The CDR3 DNA is TGTGCTAGCACCCCAAGCTTAGCGTCTAGCGGGACGAGGAATGAGCAGTTCTTC. Translation gives CASTPSLASSGTRNEQFF.

The chain uses TRBV10-1 and TRBJ2-6; 9 nucleotides match TRBD1. CDR3 length: 18 residues. Per germline, CDR1 WNHNN and CDR2 SYGVQD (reference sequence). The junction had 8 bases not matched to a gene; V was cut back by 5 bases and J by 0 bases. In DNA, the CDR3 is TGCGCCAGCAGTCCCCGGACAGGGGTCCTCTCTGGGGCCAACGTCCTGACTTTC. Translation gives CASSPRTGVLSGANVLTF.

V gene TRBV5-4 combines with J gene TRBJ2-1, with 8 bases that match TRBD2. Germline CDR1 and CDR2: SGHNT and YYREEE (reference sequence). This CDR3 spans 15 amino acids. The ends lost 4 bases at V and 9 bases at J; junction bases unmatched: 12. CDR3 sequence (DNA): TGTGCCAGCAGCCAACCCGGGACTAGGTCGTCTGAGCAGTTCTTC. Translating it yields CASSQPGTRSSEQFF.

This clone was counted a few times. This rearrangement joins TRBV15 to TRBJ1-4, with 7 bases fitting TRBD1. In germline, CDR1 is LNHNV, CDR2 YYDKDF (reference sequence). Trimming took 1 base from V and 2 from J; bases not matched to a gene: 7. The CDR3 runs 17 residues. CDR3 sequence reads: CATSRGKGARTNEKLFF. DNA for the CDR3: TGTGCCACCAGCAGAGGAAAGGGGGCTAGGACTAATGAAAAACTGTTTTTT.

V gene TRBV27 combines with J gene TRBJ2-2; 10 nucleotides match TRBD2. The V and J ends lost 3 bases and 1 base, in that order; junction bases with no gene match: 2. Germline lookup yields CDR1 MNHEY and CDR2 SMNVEV (reference sequence). The CDR3 has 16 amino acids. The CDR3 DNA is TGTGCCAGCAGTTTGGTAGCGGGAGGGAACACCGGGGAGCTGTTTTTT. Translated: CASSLVAGGNTGELFF.

As regards this clone: One end of the junction varies from germline; a read error may be responsible. The rearrangement joins TRBV7-2 to TRBJ1-1; D is possibly TRBD1 (5 bases). The CDR3 runs 15 residues. Per the germline V gene, CDR1 is SGHTA and CDR2 is FQGNSA. CDR3 sequence (DNA): TGTGCCAGCAGCTTAAAGTTGGGGGTTGAGGGGACTCGGGTCTTT. This gives the protein CASSLKLGVEGTRVF.

The genes are TRBV2 and TRBJ2-7; TRBD2 agrees at 12 bases. The CDR3 runs 15 residues. The germline CDR1 and CDR2 sequences are SNHLY and FYNNEI. J lost 3 bases, V lost 6 bases, and 6 bases had no gene match. CDR3 protein: CASRAPGLAGYEQYF. CDR3 in DNA: TGTGCCAGCAGGGCCCCGGGACTAGCGGGCTACGAGCAGTACTTC.

The rearrangement links TRBV19 to TRBJ1-1; D unclear. Germline CDR1 reads LNHDA; CDR2 reads SQIVND (reference sequence). The germline V and J ends were trimmed by 9 bases and 5 bases, with 16 bases remaining between them. This CDR3 is built from 13 residues. This CDR3 reads CASPGNSGTEAFF. For the CDR3, the DNA is TGTGCCAGCCCCGGGAATTCGGGGACTGAAGCTTTCTTT.

This chain joins TRBV4-3 and TRBJ1-4, with TRBD1 matching over 8 bases. The J segment lost 11 bases and the V segment lost 2 bases, leaving 13 bases of the junction unmatched. CDR3 size: 16 residues. Germline CDR1 LGHNA, CDR2 YSLEER. This CDR3 is CASSQLTGDHRGKLFF. The DNA of the CDR3 is TGCGCCAGCAGCCAACTGACAGGGGACCATCGTGGGAAACTGTTTTTT.

The rearrangement uses TRBV29-1 and TRBJ1-2; 8 bases fit TRBD1. V gave up 6 bases and J gave up 3 bases; unmatched junction bases: 9. The CDR3 totals 14 residues. Germline V gives CDR1 SQVTM, CDR2 ANQGSEA. CDR3 in DNA: TGCAGCGTGGAATCGGACAGGGAGGACTATGGCTACACCTTC. Amino acids: CSVESDREDYGYTF.

The chain recombines TRBV7-9 with TRBJ2-5, with no clear D. The germline CDR1 and CDR2 sequences are SEHNR and FQNEAQ (reference sequence). Trimming stripped 5 bases from V and 2 bases from J, with 12 bases between. The CDR3 totals 14 residues. In DNA, the CDR3 is TGTGCCAGCAGCCCAGGCCAGGCACAAGAGACCCAGTACTTC. Translating it yields CASSPGQAQETQYF.

The chain is built from TRBV5-1 and TRBJ2-5, with D possibly being TRBD1 (6 bases). The end of the DNA is better explained by TRBJ2-7, so the J call may be wrong. Looked up from germline, CDR1 is SGHRS and CDR2 is YFSETQ. This CDR3 comprises 15 residues. CDR3 amino acids: CASSPGDTLSYEQYF. CDR3 DNA: TGCGCCAGCAGCCCAGGGGACACCCTCTCCTACGAGCAGTACTTC.

The chain joins TRBV4-1 to TRBJ2-1, with 11 bases identical to TRBD2. Looked up from germline, CDR1 is MGHRA and CDR2 is YSYEKL. J gave up 4 bases and V 1 base, and 3 bases lay outside the gene matches. The CDR3 has 16 residues. CDR3 amino acids: CASSQAWTSGYNEQFF. Written as DNA, the CDR3 is TGCGCCAGCAGCCAAGCTTGGACTAGCGGGTACAATGAGCAGTTCTTC.